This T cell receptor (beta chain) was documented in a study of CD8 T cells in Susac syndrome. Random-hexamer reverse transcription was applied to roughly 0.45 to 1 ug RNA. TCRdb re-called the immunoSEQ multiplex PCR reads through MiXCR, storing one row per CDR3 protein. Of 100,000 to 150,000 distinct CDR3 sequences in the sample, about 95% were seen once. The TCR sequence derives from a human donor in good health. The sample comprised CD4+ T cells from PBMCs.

The CDR3 is CASSSGTDFAGELFF. The CDR3 coding sequence is TGTGCCAGCAGCTCCGGGACAGACTTCGCCGGGGAGCTGTTTTTT. The chain is built from TRBV5-4 and TRBJ2-2; TRBD1 agrees at 7 bases. The CDR3 length is 15 residues. Germline V gives CDR1 SGHNT, CDR2 YYREEE (reference sequence). The J segment lost 6 bases and the V segment lost 3 bases, leaving 8 bases of the junction unmatched.